The following is a T cell receptor (beta chain) sequence with its context. Its specificity is not known. An end of the junction differs from the germline gene, which may be a read error. This record belongs to a study of response to subunit inactivated influenza vaccine. TCRdb independently ran MiXCR on the RT-PCR reads; one entry per CDR3 protein. The sample holds 650,000 or so distinct CDR3 sequences, about 15% seen once. Germline V lookup: CDR1 SGHVS, CDR2 FNYEAQ. CDR3 length: 13 residues. General study results and limits: It was the authors' suggestion that each seasonal influenza vaccination recruits few new T cells.

The specimen was PBMCs from blood, collected around 15 days before vaccination. The clonotype originates from a man aged 45-65 years who received an inactivated influenza vaccine. This chain uses TRBV7-6 with TRBJ2-1; possibly TRBD1 for D (5 bases). For the CDR3, the DNA is TGTGCCAGCAGCTTAGCAGGGGATAGGGGTCGAGTCTTC. It yields the protein CASSLAGDRGRVF.